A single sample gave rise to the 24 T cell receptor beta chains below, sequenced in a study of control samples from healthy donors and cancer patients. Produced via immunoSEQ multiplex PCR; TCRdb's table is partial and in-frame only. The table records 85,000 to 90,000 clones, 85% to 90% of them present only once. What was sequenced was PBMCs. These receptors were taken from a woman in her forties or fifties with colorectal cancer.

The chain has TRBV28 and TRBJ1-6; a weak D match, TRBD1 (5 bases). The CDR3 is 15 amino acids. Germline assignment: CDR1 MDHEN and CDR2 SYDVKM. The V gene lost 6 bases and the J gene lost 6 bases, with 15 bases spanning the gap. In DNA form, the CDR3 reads TGTGCCAGCAGCGCCGCAGGGATGCCTAATTCACCCCTCCACTTT. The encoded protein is CASSAAGMPNSPLHF.

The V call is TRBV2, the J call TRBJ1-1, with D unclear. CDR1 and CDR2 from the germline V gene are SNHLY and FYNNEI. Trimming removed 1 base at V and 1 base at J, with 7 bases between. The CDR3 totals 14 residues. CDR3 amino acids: CASSEERKNTEAFF. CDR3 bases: TGTGCCAGCAGTGAAGAAAGGAAGAACACTGAAGCTTTCTTT.

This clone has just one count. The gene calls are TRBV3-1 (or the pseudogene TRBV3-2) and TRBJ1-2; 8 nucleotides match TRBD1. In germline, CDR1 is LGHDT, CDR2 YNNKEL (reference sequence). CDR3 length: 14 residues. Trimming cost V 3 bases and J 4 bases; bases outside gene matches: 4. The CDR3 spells CASSQYGTGYGYTF. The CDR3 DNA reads TGTGCCAGCAGCCAGTATGGGACAGGCTATGGCTACACCTTC.

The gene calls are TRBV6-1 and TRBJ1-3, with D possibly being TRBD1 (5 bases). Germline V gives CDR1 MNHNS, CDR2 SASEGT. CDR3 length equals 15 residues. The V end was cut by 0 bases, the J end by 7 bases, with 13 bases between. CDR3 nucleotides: TGTGCCAGCAGTGAAGCGTCAGGGAGGCCGAACACCATATATTTT. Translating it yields CASSEASGRPNTIYF.

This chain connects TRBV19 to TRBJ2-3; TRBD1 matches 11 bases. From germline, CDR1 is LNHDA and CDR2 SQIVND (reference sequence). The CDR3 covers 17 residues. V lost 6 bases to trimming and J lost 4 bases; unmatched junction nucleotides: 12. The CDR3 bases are TGTGCCAGTAGCCTTTCCCCCCCGGGACAGGGGGCAGATACGCAGTATTTT. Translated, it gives CASSLSPPGQGADTQYF.

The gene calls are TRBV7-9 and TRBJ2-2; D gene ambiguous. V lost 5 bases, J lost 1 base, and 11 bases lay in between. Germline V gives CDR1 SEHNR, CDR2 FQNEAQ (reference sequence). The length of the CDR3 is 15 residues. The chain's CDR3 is CASSPKPMNTGELFF. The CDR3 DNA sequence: TGTGCCAGCAGCCCCAAGCCGATGAACACCGGGGAGCTGTTTTTT.

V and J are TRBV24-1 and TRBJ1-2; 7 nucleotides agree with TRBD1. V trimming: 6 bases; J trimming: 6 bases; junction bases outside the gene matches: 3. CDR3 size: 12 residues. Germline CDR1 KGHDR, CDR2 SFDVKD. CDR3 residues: CATSPQGDGYTF. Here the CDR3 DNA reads TGTGCCACCAGTCCTCAGGGGGATGGCTACACCTTC.

The CDR3 sequence: CASSLGTGGTSGNNEQFF. The CDR3 coding sequence is TGTGCCAGCAGCTTAGGGACGGGCGGGACTAGCGGTAACAATGAGCAGTTCTTC. The chain joins TRBV7-8 to TRBJ2-1; TRBD2 matches at 11 bases. Germline CDR1 reads SGHVS; CDR2 reads FQNEAQ. The length of the CDR3 is 18 residues. V lost 1 base to trimming and J lost 5 bases; unmatched junction nucleotides: 10.

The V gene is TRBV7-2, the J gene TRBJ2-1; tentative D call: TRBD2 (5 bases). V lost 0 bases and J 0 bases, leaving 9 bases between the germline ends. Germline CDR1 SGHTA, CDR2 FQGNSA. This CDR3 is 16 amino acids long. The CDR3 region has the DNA TGTGCCAGCAGCTTAGCGGAAGGGAGCTCCTACAATGAGCAGTTCTTC. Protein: CASSLAEGSSYNEQFF.

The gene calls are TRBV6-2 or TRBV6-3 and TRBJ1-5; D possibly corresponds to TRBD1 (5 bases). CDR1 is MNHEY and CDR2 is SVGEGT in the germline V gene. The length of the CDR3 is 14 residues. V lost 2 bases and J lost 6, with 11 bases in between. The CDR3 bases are TGTGCCAGCAGTTACGGGGGGAAGGGTCAGCCCCAGCATTTT. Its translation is CASSYGGKGQPQHF.

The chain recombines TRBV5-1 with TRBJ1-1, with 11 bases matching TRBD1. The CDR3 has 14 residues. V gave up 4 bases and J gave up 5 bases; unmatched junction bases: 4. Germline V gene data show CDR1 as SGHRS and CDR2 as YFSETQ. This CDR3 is CASSAGQGVTEAFF. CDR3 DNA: TGCGCCAGCAGCGCGGGACAGGGGGTGACTGAAGCTTTCTTT.

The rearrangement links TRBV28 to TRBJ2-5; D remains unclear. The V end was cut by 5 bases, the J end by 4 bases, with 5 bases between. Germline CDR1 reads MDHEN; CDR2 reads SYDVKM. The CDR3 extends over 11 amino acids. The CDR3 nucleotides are TGTGCCAGCAGTCCTAGAGAGACCCAGTACTTC. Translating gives CASSPRETQYF.

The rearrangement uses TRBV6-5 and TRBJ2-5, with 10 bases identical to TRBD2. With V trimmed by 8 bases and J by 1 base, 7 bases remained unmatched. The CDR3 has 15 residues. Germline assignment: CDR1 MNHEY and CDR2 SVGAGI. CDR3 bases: TGTGCCAGCCTGCGGACTAGCGGCGCCCAAGAGACCCAGTACTTC. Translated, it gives CASLRTSGAQETQYF.

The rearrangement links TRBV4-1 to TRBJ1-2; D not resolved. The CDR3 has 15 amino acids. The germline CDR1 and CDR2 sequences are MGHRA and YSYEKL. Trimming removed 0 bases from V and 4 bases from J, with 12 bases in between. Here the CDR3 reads CASSQDSGSAYGYTF. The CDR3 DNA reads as TGCGCCAGCAGCCAAGATTCCGGGTCGGCCTATGGCTACACCTTC.

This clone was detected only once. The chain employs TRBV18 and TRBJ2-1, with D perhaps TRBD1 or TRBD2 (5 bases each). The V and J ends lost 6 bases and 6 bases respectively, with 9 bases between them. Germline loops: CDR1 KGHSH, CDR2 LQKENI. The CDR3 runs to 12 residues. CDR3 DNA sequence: TGTGCCAGCTCCCGGGACGGCAATGAGCAGTTCTTC. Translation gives CASSRDGNEQFF. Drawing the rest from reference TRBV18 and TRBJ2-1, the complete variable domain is NAGVMQNPRHLVRRRGQEARLRCSPMKGHSHVYWYRQLPEEGLKFMVYLQKENIIDESGMPKERFSAEFPKEGPSILRIQQVVRGDSAAYFCASSRDGNEQFFGPGTRLTVL.

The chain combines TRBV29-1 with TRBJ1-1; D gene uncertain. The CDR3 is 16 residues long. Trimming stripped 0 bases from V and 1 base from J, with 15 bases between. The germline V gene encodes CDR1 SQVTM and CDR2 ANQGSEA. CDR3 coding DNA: TGCAGCGTTGAAGAGAGCCAGGATAGCCCGAACACTGAAGCTTTCTTT. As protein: CSVEESQDSPNTEAFF.

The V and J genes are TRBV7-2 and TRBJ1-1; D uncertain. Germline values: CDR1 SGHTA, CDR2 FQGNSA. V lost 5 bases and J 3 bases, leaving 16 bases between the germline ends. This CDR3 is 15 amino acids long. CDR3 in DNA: TGTGCCAGCAGCACAAGTGGAGGGTCTTACACTGAAGCTTTCTTT. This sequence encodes CASSTSGGSYTEAFF.

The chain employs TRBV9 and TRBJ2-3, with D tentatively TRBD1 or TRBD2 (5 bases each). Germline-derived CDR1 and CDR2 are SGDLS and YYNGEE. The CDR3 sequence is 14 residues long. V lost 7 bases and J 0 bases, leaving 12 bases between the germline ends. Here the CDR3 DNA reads TGTGCCAGCGAAAGGGGCGGGAGCACAGATACGCAGTATTTT. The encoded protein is CASERGGSTDTQYF.

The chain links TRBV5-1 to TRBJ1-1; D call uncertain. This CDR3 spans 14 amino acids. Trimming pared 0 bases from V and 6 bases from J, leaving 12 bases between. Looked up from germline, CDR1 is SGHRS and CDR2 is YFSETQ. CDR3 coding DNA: TGCGCCAGCAGCTTGGTGGGCAGGAGGGCTGAAGCTTTCTTT. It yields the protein CASSLVGRRAEAFF.

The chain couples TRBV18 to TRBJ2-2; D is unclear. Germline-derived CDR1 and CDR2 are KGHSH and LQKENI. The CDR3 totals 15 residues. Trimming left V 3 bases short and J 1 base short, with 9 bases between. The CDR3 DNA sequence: TGTGCCAGCTCACCGACCACCCAGAACACCGGGGAGCTGTTTTTT. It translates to CASSPTTQNTGELFF.

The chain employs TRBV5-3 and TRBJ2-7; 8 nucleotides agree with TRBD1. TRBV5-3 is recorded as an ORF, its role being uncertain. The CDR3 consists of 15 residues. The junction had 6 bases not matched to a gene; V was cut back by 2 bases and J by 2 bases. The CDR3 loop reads CARSLGGTGPYEQYV. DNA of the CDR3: TGTGCCAGAAGCTTAGGGGGGACAGGACCCTACGAGCAGTACGTC.

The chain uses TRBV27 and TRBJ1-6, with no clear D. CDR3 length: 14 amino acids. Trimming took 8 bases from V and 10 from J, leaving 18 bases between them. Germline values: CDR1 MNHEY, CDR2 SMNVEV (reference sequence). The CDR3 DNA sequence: TGTGCCAGCGCCGCCTCGATCCTTTGGTCACCCCTCCACTTT. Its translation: CASAASILWSPLHF.

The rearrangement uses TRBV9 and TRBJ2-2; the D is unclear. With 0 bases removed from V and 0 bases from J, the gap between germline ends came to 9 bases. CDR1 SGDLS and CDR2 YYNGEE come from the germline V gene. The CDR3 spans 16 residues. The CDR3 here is CASSVVENANTGELFF. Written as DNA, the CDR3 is TGTGCCAGCAGCGTAGTCGAAAACGCGAACACCGGGGAGCTGTTTTTT.

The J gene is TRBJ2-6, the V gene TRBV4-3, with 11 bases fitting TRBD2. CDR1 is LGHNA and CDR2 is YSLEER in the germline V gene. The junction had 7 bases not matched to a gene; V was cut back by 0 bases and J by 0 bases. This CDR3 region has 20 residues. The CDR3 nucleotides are TGCGCCAGCAGCCAAGAGAGACTAGCGGGGCCAAGCTCTGGGGCCAACGTCCTGACTTTC. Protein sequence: CASSQERLAGPSSGANVLTF.